These T cell receptor beta chains were read from a single sample in a study of blood T cell repertoires in COVID-19. Produced via immunoSEQ multiplex PCR; TCRdb's table is partial and in-frame only. The profile shows 65,000 to 85,000 clones, roughly 89% of them singletons. Sequencing input: peripheral blood. The receptors were gathered from a human donor in a cohort sampled during active COVID-19. Both conserved end residues are part of each CDR3. D genes are given only for firm matches. Not every row has a clone size; where given, it reads once, few, many or a size class.

v_gene	d_gene	j_gene	abundance	CDR3aa	CDR3nt
TRBV5-8	TRBD1	TRBJ2-1	.	CASSVGQRVNEQFF	TGTGCCAGCAGCGTGGGACAGAGAGTTAATGAGCAGTTCTTC
TRBV6-2/TRBV6-3	.	TRBJ2-7	.	CASSEGGFTYEQYF	TGTGCCAGCAGCGAGGGGGGGTTCACCTACGAGCAGTACTTC
TRBV5-6	TRBD1	TRBJ1-3	.	CASSLGQGGVGNTIYF	TGTGCCAGCAGCTTGGGACAGGGGGGAGTTGGAAACACCATATATTTT
TRBV6-5	TRBD2	TRBJ2-3	.	CASSLTSGRTDTQYF	TGTGCCAGCAGTCTAACTAGCGGGCGCACAGATACGCAGTATTTT
TRBV7-9	.	TRBJ1-1	.	CASSLVEDTEAFF	TGTGCCAGCAGCTTAGTGGAGGACACTGAAGCTTTCTTT
TRBV5-4	TRBD2	TRBJ2-3	.	CASSSGTSGGPSYTQYF	TGTGCCAGTAGCTCGGGTACTAGCGGGGGGCCGTCCTATACGCAGTATTTT
TRBV6-2/TRBV6-3	.	TRBJ2-3	.	CASTPLGATDTQYF	TGTGCCAGCACCCCATTAGGGGCCACAGATACGCAGTATTTT
TRBV10-3	.	TRBJ1-4	.	CANSKTNEKLFF	TGTGCCAACAGCAAAACTAATGAAAAACTGTTTTTT
TRBV5-1	TRBD2	TRBJ2-5	.	CASSFTSGGKETQYF	TGCGCCAGCAGCTTTACTAGCGGGGGGAAGGAGACCCAGTACTTC
TRBV6-5	.	TRBJ1-1	.	CAHNQVNTEAFF	TGTGCTCACAATCAGGTGAACACTGAAGCTTTCTTT
TRBV19	TRBD2	TRBJ2-3	.	CASSTLAGGFGDTQYF	TGTGCCAGTAGTACCCTAGCGGGGGGATTTGGAGATACGCAGTATTTT
TRBV18	TRBD2	TRBJ2-5	.	CASSPRAGGQETQYF	TGTGCCAGCTCACCTCGAGCGGGGGGTCAAGAGACCCAGTACTTC
TRBV4-1	TRBD1	TRBJ1-2	.	CASSQGPQGNYGYTF	TGCGCCAGCAGCCAAGGCCCACAGGGGAACTATGGCTACACCTTC
TRBV5-4	.	TRBJ1-2	.	CASSADQGTYGYTF	TGTGCCAGCAGCGCGGACCAGGGGACCTATGGCTACACCTTC
TRBV5-1	TRBD1	TRBJ1-2	.	CASSHRGADGYTF	TGCGCCAGCAGCCACAGGGGGGCCGATGGCTACACCTTC
TRBV5-4	.	TRBJ2-1	.	CASSSTGLNEQFF	TGTGCCAGCAGCTCCACAGGGTTGAATGAGCAGTTCTTC
TRBV3-1/TRBV3-2	.	TRBJ2-7	.	CASSQMDLREQYF	TGTGCCAGCAGCCAAATGGACTTGCGTGAGCAGTACTTC
TRBV9	TRBD2	TRBJ2-2	.	CASSIRAGASTGELFF	TGTGCCAGCAGCATCCGAGCGGGGGCCTCCACCGGGGAGCTGTTTTTT
TRBV5-5	TRBD2	TRBJ2-7	.	CASSPLRLAGNEQYF	TGTGCCAGCAGCCCCTTGAGACTAGCGGGGAACGAGCAGTACTTC
TRBV4-1	.	TRBJ2-1	.	CASSLGSDEQFF	TGCGCCAGCAGCCTCGGTTCTGATGAGCAGTTCTTC
TRBV30	.	TRBJ2-7	few	CAWSRGKYEQYF	TGTGCCTGGAGCAGGGGAAAGTACGAGCAGTACTTC
TRBV6-5	TRBD1	TRBJ2-1	.	CASREGQGKKNEQFF	TGTGCCAGCAGAGAGGGACAGGGTAAGAAAAATGAGCAGTTCTTC
TRBV7-3	.	TRBJ2-3	.	CASSLTMRGTDTQYF	TGTGCCAGCAGCTTAACGATGAGAGGCACAGATACGCAGTATTTT
TRBV5-1	.	TRBJ1-4	.	CASSIQGRGDEKLFF	TGCGCCAGCAGCATACAGGGTAGGGGAGATGAAAAACTGTTTTTT
TRBV6-5	.	TRBJ1-5	few	CASRRADRDNQPQHF	TGTGCCAGCAGGCGAGCCGACAGAGACAATCAGCCCCAGCATTTT
TRBV7-9	TRBD2	TRBJ2-3	.	CASSLEGLAVTDTQYF	TGTGCCAGCAGCTTAGAGGGACTAGCGGTCACAGATACGCAGTATTTT
TRBV6-6	.	TRBJ2-1	.	CASSYTYNEQFF	TGTGCCAGCAGTTACACATACAATGAGCAGTTCTTC
TRBV6-2/TRBV6-3	.	TRBJ1-5	.	CASSPVIEYNQPQHF	TGTGCCAGCAGTCCCGTAATCGAGTACAATCAGCCCCAGCATTTT
TRBV14	.	TRBJ1-6	.	CASSSMAGSYNSPLHF	TGTGCCAGCAGCTCAATGGCAGGGTCCTATAATTCACCCCTCCACTTT
TRBV9	.	TRBJ2-7	.	CASSVGTALVYEQYF	TGTGCCAGCAGCGTAGGGACAGCGCTCGTCTACGAGCAGTACTTC
TRBV6-2/TRBV6-3	.	TRBJ1-1	.	CASSHPWEGVTEAFF	TGTGCCAGCAGTCACCCTTGGGAGGGGGTCACTGAAGCTTTCTTT
TRBV9	TRBD1	TRBJ2-5	once	CASSVASGTGMETQYF	TGTGCCAGCAGCGTAGCATCCGGGACAGGGATGGAGACCCAGTACTTC
TRBV10-1	TRBD1	TRBJ2-2	.	CASSESVHNRGGQAGELFF	TGCGCCAGCAGTGAGTCGGTTCATAATAGAGGGGGCCAGGCCGGGGAGCTGTTTTTT
TRBV5-6	.	TRBJ1-5	.	CASSSHGQFSNQPQHF	TGTGCCAGCAGCTCTCATGGACAGTTTAGCAATCAGCCCCAGCATTTT
TRBV3-1/TRBV3-2	.	TRBJ2-1	.	CASSRTRYNEQFF	TGTGCCAGCAGCCGGACTCGTTACAATGAGCAGTTCTTC
TRBV24-1	TRBD2	TRBJ2-3	once	CATSESLGGGTDTQYF	TGTGCCACCAGTGAGTCACTTGGCGGGGGTACAGATACGCAGTATTTT
TRBV12-5	TRBD1	TRBJ1-4	.	CASGSGQGGEKLFF	TGTGCTAGTGGATCGGGACAGGGTGGGGAAAAACTGTTTTTT
TRBV19	TRBD1	TRBJ1-3	.	CASNPDRNSGNTIYF	TGTGCCAGTAATCCGGACAGGAACTCTGGAAACACCATATATTTT
TRBV12-3/TRBV12-4	TRBD1	TRBJ2-4	.	CASSSTGGQYF	TGTGCCAGCAGTTCGACAGGGGGCCAGTACTTC
TRBV7-9	TRBD1	TRBJ1-1	few	CASSFQGAERDTEAFF	TGTGCCAGCAGCTTCCAGGGGGCAGAACGAGACACTGAAGCTTTCTTT
TRBV12-5	TRBD1	TRBJ2-7	.	CASGRGTGKNEQYF	TGTGCTAGTGGGCGGGGGACAGGGAAAAACGAGCAGTACTTC
TRBV9	.	TRBJ1-2	few	CASSLTTDGGYGYTF	TGTGCCAGCAGCCTTACCACGGACGGGGGGTATGGCTACACCTTC
TRBV4-3	TRBD1	TRBJ1-2	.	CASSQLQGADYGYTF	TGCGCCAGCAGCCAATTACAGGGGGCGGACTATGGCTACACCTTC
TRBV21-1	.	TRBJ2-7	.	CASSEPSRQEKASYEQYF	TGTGCCAGCAGCGAACCTTCCCGACAGGAAAAAGCCTCCTACGAGCAGTACTTC
TRBV24-1	TRBD2	TRBJ2-2	.	CATSDLVTSGGHTGELFF	TGTGCCACCAGTGATTTGGTGACTAGCGGGGGGCACACCGGGGAGCTGTTTTTT
TRBV4-3	TRBD2	TRBJ2-2	.	CASSQEGGTNFPGELFF	TGCGCCAGCAGCCAAGAGGGGGGGACTAACTTCCCCGGGGAGCTGTTTTTT
TRBV27	TRBD1	TRBJ1-4	.	CASSSSGQGYEKLFF	TGTGCCAGCAGTAGTTCGGGACAGGGCTATGAAAAACTGTTTTTT
TRBV5-1	TRBD1	TRBJ1-2	.	CASSLGQGNNYGYTF	TGCGCCAGCAGCTTGGGACAGGGCAATAACTATGGCTACACCTTC
TRBV29-1	.	TRBJ2-3	.	CSVERRGHTDTQYF	TGCAGCGTTGAGAGGCGGGGGCACACAGATACGCAGTATTTT
TRBV7-3	TRBD1	TRBJ2-3	.	CASSAGTGGTDTQYF	TGTGCCAGCAGCGCCGGGACAGGGGGCACAGATACGCAGTATTTT
TRBV3-1/TRBV3-2	.	TRBJ2-3	.	CASSTVDSTDTQYF	TGTGCCAGCAGCACAGTTGATAGCACAGATACGCAGTATTTT
TRBV10-2	.	TRBJ1-2	.	CASSESRRDSYGYTF	TGCGCCAGCAGTGAATCCCGCAGGGATAGCTATGGCTACACCTTC